Below, 20 T cell receptor beta chains from the same sample are listed, as sequenced in a study of CD8 T cells in Susac syndrome. A quantity of roughly 0.5 to 1 ug RNA underwent reverse transcription using random hexamers. TCRdb analysed the immunoSEQ multiplex PCR reads with MiXCR anew, one entry per CDR3 protein. The sample includes some 200,000 distinct CDR3 sequences, nearly 95% seen only once; the top ten take about 0.09%. Sequencing input: CD4+ T cells from PBMCs. Every receptor here comes from a human donor with multiple sclerosis.

The V gene is TRBV5-1, the J gene TRBJ2-7; D is ambiguous. Germline CDR1 SGHRS, CDR2 YFSETQ. The V end lost 2 bases, the J end lost 5 bases, and 11 bases lay between the germline ends. This CDR3 has 13 amino acids. CDR3 amino acids: CASSLEGPHEQYF. The CDR3 DNA reads TGCGCCAGCAGCTTAGAAGGGCCCCACGAGCAGTACTTC.

V usage is TRBV20-1 and J usage is TRBJ2-7; either TRBD1 or TRBD2 may fit D (5 bases each). This CDR3 contains 14 residues. Trimming took 4 bases from V and 2 from J, leaving 15 bases between them. Per the germline V gene, CDR1 is DFQATT and CDR2 is SNEGSKA (reference sequence). The CDR3 here is CSATLRWGPYEQYF. The DNA for the CDR3 is TGCAGTGCTACCCTTCGATGGGGACCCTACGAGCAGTACTTC.

This rearrangement joins TRBV7-9 to TRBJ2-5; D is unclear. This CDR3 is 15 amino acids long. Germline V gene data show CDR1 as SEHNR and CDR2 as FQNEAQ (reference sequence). Trimming shortened V by 4 bases and J by 0 bases, and 12 bases separated the two germline ends. The CDR3 region is CASSSVTSYQETQYF. The CDR3 bases are TGTGCCAGCAGCTCCGTTACCTCGTACCAAGAGACCCAGTACTTC.

This clonotype was observed once. The rearrangement links TRBV12-3 or TRBV12-4 to TRBJ1-1; D perhaps matches TRBD1 (5 bases). The CDR3 has 17 residues. V was shortened by 7 bases and J by 0 bases, with 21 bases between the two germline ends. The CDR3 nucleotides read TGTGCCAGCATTTCCCGGTCGCGGGGCCGGGTGAACACTGAAGCTTTCTTT. Residues: CASISRSRGRVNTEAFF.

This chain connects TRBV5-1 to TRBJ1-2; maybe TRBD1 (5 bases). The CDR3 sequence is 11 residues long. V was cut by 9 bases and J by 3 bases, with 9 bases left in between. Germline V gene sequence: CDR1 SGHRS, CDR2 YFSETQ. The CDR3 DNA follows: TGCGCCATCACGACAGACTATGGCTACACCTTC. Its protein product is CAITTDYGYTF.

This clonotype was counted a single time. The chain employs TRBV20-1 and TRBJ2-3; possible D gene TRBD2, 6 bases. The CDR3 spans 12 residues. The germline V gene has CDR1 DFQATT and CDR2 SNEGSKA (reference sequence). Trimming took 6 bases from V and 8 from J, leaving 15 bases between them. This chain's CDR3 is CSAHMPGATQYF. Here the CDR3 DNA reads TGCAGTGCCCACATGCCGGGAGCTACGCAGTATTTT.

This clonotype has just a few counts. This chain uses TRBV18 with TRBJ2-7, with D possibly being TRBD1 or TRBD2 (5 bases each). Germline V lookup: CDR1 KGHSH, CDR2 LQKENI. The CDR3 is 13 residues long. V lost 6 bases, J lost 3 bases, and 12 bases lay in between. This CDR3 is CASSLGRNYEQYF. In DNA form, the CDR3 reads TGTGCCAGCTCCCTGGGACGGAACTACGAGCAGTACTTC.

A single count supports this clonotype. The CDR3 DNA sequence: TGTGCCAGCACGTTTGAACTTTCCTACGAGCAGTACTTC. This gives the protein CASTFELSYEQYF. The chain uses TRBV5-4 and TRBJ2-7; the D is unclear. CDR3 size: 13 residues. Trimming removed 6 bases at V and 1 base at J, with 11 bases between. Germline lookup yields CDR1 SGHNT and CDR2 YYREEE (reference sequence).

This clonotype was detected only once. The chain carries TRBV5-1 and TRBJ2-3; D is uncertain. The CDR3 runs 15 residues. Deletions cut 3 bases from V and 2 bases from J, with 13 bases between. The germline gives CDR1 SGHRS, CDR2 YFSETQ. CDR3 bases: TGCGCCAGCAGCTACGGATCCTCCGACACAGATACGCAGTATTTT. The encoded protein is CASSYGSSDTDTQYF.

This chain uses TRBV4-1 with TRBJ2-5, with 15 bases matching TRBD2. J was trimmed by 2 bases and V by 1 base; bases with no gene match: 2. Germline loops: CDR1 MGHRA, CDR2 YSYEKL. This CDR3 is built from 17 residues. CDR3 in amino acids: CASSQGGLAGGQETQYF. In DNA, the CDR3 is TGCGCCAGCAGCCAAGGGGGACTAGCGGGGGGACAAGAGACCCAGTACTTC.

The rearrangement links TRBV30 to TRBJ1-1; D is unclear. CDR3 length: 13 amino acids. In germline, CDR1 is GTSNPN, CDR2 SVGIG (reference sequence). Trimming pared 2 bases from V and 7 bases from J, leaving 14 bases between. Written as DNA, the CDR3 is TGTGCCTGGAGTCCAAGACTGGGTTATGAAGCTTTCTTT. Protein sequence: CAWSPRLGYEAFF.

This chain joins TRBV6-6 and TRBJ2-3; D unresolved. This CDR3 region has 14 residues. Germline CDR1 and CDR2: MNHNY and SVGAGI (reference sequence). The V end was cut by 6 bases, the J end by 0 bases, with 10 bases between. In DNA, the CDR3 is TGTGCCAGCAGAGTGGTCCTTAGCACAGATACGCAGTATTTT. Translating gives CASRVVLSTDTQYF.

The gene calls are TRBV3-1 and TRBJ2-1, with a tentative D call TRBD2 (6 bases). Deletions cut 3 bases from V and 10 bases from J, with 16 bases between. Germline V CDR1 and CDR2: LGHDT, YNNKEL (reference sequence). This CDR3 comprises 14 residues. The CDR3 coding sequence is TGTGCCAGCAGCCAGGGACTTCCAGAAAGGGAGCAGTTCTTC. It codes for CASSQGLPEREQFF.

The rearrangement links TRBV12-3 or TRBV12-4 to TRBJ2-2; D perhaps matches TRBD2 (5 bases). The CDR3 consists of 14 residues. V lost 5 bases to trimming and J lost 0 bases, with 7 bases between them. The DNA for the CDR3 is TGTGCCAGCAGTCAGCGGTCGAACACCGGGGAGCTGTTTTTT. It encodes CASSQRSNTGELFF.

As concerns this clonotype: A junction end diverges from the germline sequence, so it may reflect a read error. V and J are TRBV5-1 and TRBJ2-1; D unresolved. Per the germline V gene, CDR1 is SGHRS and CDR2 is YFSETQ. The CDR3 has 14 amino acids. CDR3 DNA: TGCACCAGCAGCTTTAGTAGCATGGGCAATGAGCAGTTCTTC. It translates to CTSSFSSMGNEQFF.

The chain recombines TRBV30 with TRBJ1-2; D is uncertain. V lost 8 bases, J lost 5 bases, and 18 bases lay in between. CDR3 length: 13 residues. The germline V gene has CDR1 GTSNPN and CDR2 SVGIG (reference sequence). CDR3 sequence reads: CAGEPPEVYGYTF. CDR3 DNA sequence: TGTGCCGGGGAACCCCCTGAGGTGTATGGCTACACCTTC.

The chain links TRBV20-1 to TRBJ2-5; 8 nucleotides align to TRBD1. Per germline, CDR1 DFQATT and CDR2 SNEGSKA (reference sequence). There are 12 residues in the CDR3. V dropped 7 bases and J dropped 4; count of bases not matched to a gene: 5. CDR3 sequence (DNA): TGCAGTGTTCTCCAGGGGGCAGAGACCCAGTACTTC. Translated: CSVLQGAETQYF.

The gene calls are TRBV3-1 and TRBJ2-1; 10 nucleotides match TRBD2. V trimming: 6 bases; J trimming: 7 bases; junction bases outside the gene matches: 0. The CDR3 spans 12 residues. Germline V CDR1 and CDR2: LGHDT, YNNKEL (reference sequence). The CDR3 here is CASRLAGNEQFF. DNA for the CDR3: TGTGCCAGCAGACTAGCGGGGAATGAGCAGTTCTTC.

This sequence joins TRBV24-1 and TRBJ1-2; tentative D call: TRBD1 (5 bases). Trimming took off 4 bases at V and 8 bases at J, with 16 bases between the two ends. The CDR3 contains 14 residues. Germline V gene sequence: CDR1 KGHDR, CDR2 SFDVKD. In nucleotides, the CDR3 is TGTGCCACCAGTGACGCGGAGGGTAGGGGAGGCTACACCTTC. This sequence encodes CATSDAEGRGGYTF.

This rearrangement joins TRBV29-1 to TRBJ2-1; no reliable D call. Germline lookup yields CDR1 SQVTM and CDR2 ANQGSEA. The CDR3 is 14 residues long. The V and J ends lost 6 bases and 0 bases respectively, with 12 bases between them. CDR3: CSVSRMGSYNEQFF. The CDR3 coding sequence is TGCAGCGTCAGTCGGATGGGCTCCTACAATGAGCAGTTCTTC.